Presented here are 24 T cell receptor beta chains from one specimen sequenced in a study of metastatic and nonmetastatic thyroid tumors. TCRdb re-called the PCR reads via MiXCR. Here the sample spans around 29,000 clones, 20% to 25% being singletons. Until they underwent thyroid surgery, no patient had received any treatment. The sequenced material came from blood. The receptors come from a female donor with papillary thyroid cancer or a benign thyroid nodule (not recorded which). Some clones in this sample may be carry-over from other donors' samples.

The chain carries TRBV7-2 and TRBJ1-2, with D possibly being TRBD1 (5 bases). Germline CDR1 is SGHTA and CDR2 is FQGNSA. This CDR3 has 14 residues. Deletions cut 3 bases from V and 6 bases from J, with 14 bases between. The CDR3 protein is CASSFSAWGDGYTF. CDR3 DNA: TGTGCCAGCAGCTTTAGTGCGTGGGGCGATGGCTACACCTTC.

The V call is TRBV6-1, the J call TRBJ2-1; 8 nucleotides agree with TRBD2. The J segment lost 8 bases and the V segment lost 3 bases, leaving 9 bases of the junction unmatched. The CDR3 loop spans 15 amino acids. Germline values: CDR1 MNHNS, CDR2 SASEGT. Here the CDR3 reads CASSDRSSGGYEQFF. The DNA of the CDR3 is TGTGCCAGCAGTGATCGGAGCTCGGGAGGGTATGAGCAGTTCTTC.

This clone has only a few counts. The chain employs TRBV10-3 and TRBJ2-1; 10 bases match TRBD2. The germline CDR1 and CDR2 sequences are ENHRY and SYGVKD. V gave up 1 base and J gave up 7 bases; unmatched junction bases: 7. The CDR3 totals 16 residues. The CDR3 reads CAISEYLAGVWNEQFF. For the CDR3, the DNA is TGTGCCATCAGTGAGTATCTAGCGGGAGTGTGGAATGAGCAGTTCTTC.

This clone showed up just a few times. Because it lacks the conserved phenylalanine or tryptophan at the end, this CDR3 is likely a read error. In DNA, the CDR3 is TGTGCCAGCAGTCTGGACAGGGGCGGGAACCAGTACTTA. Translation: CASSLDRGGNQYL. The chain combines TRBV6-1 with TRBJ2-5; the match to TRBD1 covers 9 bases. CDR3 length equals 13 residues. The germline CDR1 and CDR2 sequences are MNHNS and SASEGT. V lost 5 bases to trimming and J lost 10 bases; unmatched junction nucleotides: 8.

This clone was counted many times. Other DNA sequences in the same sample also yield this CDR3. The genes are TRBV7-2 and TRBJ1-6; no clear D gene. This CDR3 has 15 amino acids. V lost 3 bases and J 6 bases, leaving 12 bases between the germline ends. From germline, CDR1 is SGHTA and CDR2 FQGNSA. CDR3 in amino acids: CASSLYEGINSPLHF. DNA for the CDR3: TGTGCCAGCAGCTTGTATGAAGGGATTAATTCACCCCTCCACTTT. The variable domain in full, completed from reference TRBV7-2 and TRBJ1-6, reads GAGVSQSPSNKVTEKGKDVELRCDPISGHTALYWYRQSLGQGLEFLIYFQGNSAPDKSGLPSDRFSAERTGGSVSTLTIQRTQQEDSAVYLCASSLYEGINSPLHFGNGTRLTVT.

This sequence joins TRBV6-2 or TRBV6-3 and TRBJ2-7, with 7 positions matching TRBD2. Germline V gene sequence: CDR1 MNHEY, CDR2 SVGEGT. This CDR3 comprises 16 residues. Losses at the gene ends were 2 bases for V and 6 bases for J; bases not matched to a gene: 13. CDR3 in amino acids: CASSYPMGAGYPEQYF. The CDR3 region has the DNA TGTGCCAGCAGTTACCCGATGGGAGCGGGATATCCCGAGCAGTACTTC.

This clone showed up many times. The chain carries TRBV4-2 and TRBJ2-3; perhaps TRBD2 as D (6 bases). V was cut by 6 bases and J by 7 bases, with 14 bases left in between. This CDR3 has 13 residues. The germline gives CDR1 LGHNA, CDR2 YNFKEQ. The CDR3, as DNA: TGTGCCAGCAGTCCCTATAGCGGAAATACGCAGTATTTT. This codes for CASSPYSGNTQYF.

This rearrangement joins TRBV18 to TRBJ2-1, with D perhaps TRBD2 (6 bases). The CDR3 has 12 amino acids. The germline gives CDR1 KGHSH, CDR2 LQKENI. With 3 bases removed from V and 9 bases from J, the gap between germline ends came to 9 bases. As DNA, the CDR3 is TGTGCCAGCTCACCGGGCGGGGCTGAGCAGTTCTTC. Encoded protein: CASSPGGAEQFF.

The chain uses TRBV20-1 and TRBJ2-1; 14 bases are shared with TRBD2. The germline V gene has CDR1 DFQATT and CDR2 SNEGSKA (reference sequence). V lost 5 bases to trimming and J lost 3 bases; unmatched junction nucleotides: 9. The CDR3 loop spans 17 amino acids. CDR3 in amino acids: CSADRLAGGPNYNEQFF. DNA for the CDR3: TGCAGTGCTGACCGACTAGCGGGGGGGCCGAACTACAATGAGCAGTTCTTC.

This clone appeared many times. The chain links TRBV15 to TRBJ1-4; no definite D call. The V gene lost 0 bases and the J gene lost 0 bases, with 11 bases spanning the gap. Germline V gene data show CDR1 as LNHNV and CDR2 as YYDKDF (reference sequence). The CDR3 contains 17 residues. Written as DNA, the CDR3 is TGTGCCACCAGCAGAGATTCTGCGGTCGCAACTAATGAAAAACTGTTTTTT. Amino acids: CATSRDSAVATNEKLFF. The complete variable domain, with remaining parts taken from reference TRBV15 and TRBJ1-4, reads DAMVIQNPRYQVTQFGKPVTLSCSQTLNHNVMYWYQQKSSQAPKLLFHYYDKDFNNEADTPDNFQSRRPNTSFCFLDIRSPGLGDTAMYLCATSRDSAVATNEKLFFGSGTQLSVL.

V gene TRBV6-1 combines with J gene TRBJ2-5, with 14 positions matching TRBD2. The V segment lost 4 bases and the J segment 1 base; nucleotides outside the gene matches: 2. The CDR3 runs 16 residues. Germline V CDR1 and CDR2: MNHNS, SASEGT. The CDR3 region has the DNA TGTGCCAGCAGTGGGACTAGCGGGGGGATCCAAGAGACCCAGTACTTC. Its translation is CASSGTSGGIQETQYF.

There are many counts of this clone. The chain combines TRBV7-8 with TRBJ2-1, with D perhaps matching TRBD1 or TRBD2 (6 bases each). Trimming pared 3 bases from V and 8 bases from J, leaving 20 bases between. Germline lookup yields CDR1 SGHVS and CDR2 FQNEAQ. The CDR3 runs to 16 residues. The DNA of the CDR3 is TGTGCCAGCAGCTTCCGGGGGCGAAACCCTCGTGATGAGCAGTTCTTC. Residues: CASSFRGRNPRDEQFF.

This clone turned up a few times. This chain uses TRBV7-9 with TRBJ1-1; no clear D gene. Trimming stripped 7 bases from V and 7 bases from J, with 13 bases between. The CDR3 is 12 amino acids. Germline CDR1 is SEHNR and CDR2 is FQNEAQ (reference sequence). CDR3 region: CASNVDSSEAFF. CDR3 DNA: TGTGCCAGCAACGTAGATTCCAGTGAAGCTTTCTTT.

The rearrangement joins TRBV10-2 to TRBJ2-7, with TRBD2 identical over 9 bases. In germline, CDR1 is WSHSY, CDR2 SAAADI. Trimming took 3 bases from V and 1 from J; bases not matched to a gene: 13. The CDR3 loop spans 18 amino acids. CDR3 nucleotide sequence: TGCGCCAGCAGTGAACCCCTCGGTAGCGGGGGTTCTTCCTACGAGCAGTACTTC. Its protein is CASSEPLGSGGSSYEQYF.

Concerning this clone: A read error is possible here, since a much larger clone lies one base away. The rearrangement uses TRBV6-2 or TRBV6-3 and TRBJ2-4, with 8 bases matching TRBD2. The V gene's germline CDR1 is MNHEY and CDR2 SVGEGT. The CDR3 loop spans 20 amino acids. The junction had 23 bases not matched to a gene; V was cut back by 7 bases and J by 3 bases. In nucleotides, the CDR3 is TGTGCCAGCACCATTCGGGCCGGTCGGGAGGGGGGTCATCACAAAAACATTCAGTACTTC. This codes for CASTIRAGREGGHHKNIQYF.

In its sample, this clone was seen a few times. The chain links TRBV28 to TRBJ2-7; D remains ambiguous. The CDR3 loop spans 11 amino acids. Germline CDR1 and CDR2: MDHEN and SYDVKM. The V end was cut by 6 bases, the J end by 8 bases, with 11 bases between. Written as DNA, the CDR3 is TGTGCCAGCAGAAAAGGGAATCAGCAGTACTTC. Translated, it gives CASRKGNQQYF.

Turning to this clone: Just one base apart from a much larger clone, this may be a read error. The CDR3 loop reads CSSSSGTGLTDTQYF. The CDR3 DNA is TGTTCCAGCAGCTCCGGGACAGGGTTGACAGATACGCAGTATTTT. The gene calls are TRBV7-3 and TRBJ2-3, with 9 bases that match TRBD1. This CDR3 comprises 15 residues. The germline V gene encodes CDR1 SGHTA and CDR2 FQGTGA.

The table lists this clone with many counts. The chain employs TRBV4-1 and TRBJ2-1; D gene ambiguous. V was shortened by 0 bases and J by 5 bases, with 5 bases between the two germline ends. This CDR3 is built from 13 residues. Germline CDR1 and CDR2: MGHRA and YSYEKL. DNA of the CDR3: TGCGCCAGCAGCCAAGATACGGACAATGAGCAGTTCTTC. Amino acids: CASSQDTDNEQFF.

This clone was detected ten times or more. The rearrangement uses TRBV11-2 and TRBJ1-1; D is unresolved. The V gene lost 5 bases and the J gene lost 1 base, with 11 bases spanning the gap. The germline V gene has CDR1 SGHAT and CDR2 FQNNGV. This CDR3 is 14 amino acids long. The CDR3: CASSLRPTNTEAFF. CDR3 nucleotide sequence: TGTGCCAGCAGCCTCCGACCCACGAACACTGAAGCTTTCTTT. Based on the CDR3 plus reference TRBV11-2 and TRBJ1-1, the full variable domain is EAGVAQSPRYKIIEKRQSVAFWCNPISGHATLYWYQQILGQGPKLLIQFQNNGVVDDSQLPKDRFSAERLKGVDSTLKIQPAKLEDSAVYLCASSLRPTNTEAFFGQGTRLTVV.

The chain is built from TRBV6-5 and TRBJ2-7; D is unclear. V shed 4 bases and J shed 0 bases, with 4 bases lying between them. From germline, CDR1 is MNHEY and CDR2 SVGAGI. CDR3 length: 12 amino acids. CDR3 region: CASSSSSYEQYF. DNA for the CDR3: TGTGCCAGCAGTTCAAGCTCCTACGAGCAGTACTTC.

Concerning this clone itself: Since a much larger clone is just one base distant, this may be a read error. The CDR3 loop reads CASSFGWGNGYTF. CDR3 bases: TGTGCCAGCAGCTTCGGATGGGGCAATGGTTACACCTTC. The rearrangement uses TRBV5-4 and TRBJ1-2, with a weak D call TRBD1 (5 bases). In germline, CDR1 is SGHNT, CDR2 YYREEE (reference sequence). The CDR3 has 13 residues.

The gene calls are TRBV11-1 and TRBJ1-1; D may be TRBD1 (6 bases). The CDR3 spans 16 residues. The V and J ends lost 4 bases and 3 bases respectively, with 18 bases between them. CDR1 and CDR2 (germline): SGHAT, FQDESV (reference sequence). As DNA, the CDR3 is TGTGCCAGCAGCTCCCAGTTTGGGGGCGGGTACACTGAAGCTTTCTTT. Protein product: CASSSQFGGGYTEAFF.

This clone was observed at least ten times. The chain couples TRBV20-1 to TRBJ1-6; the D is unclear. This CDR3 contains 17 residues. Trimming stripped 1 base from V and 0 bases from J, with 13 bases between. Germline CDR1 and CDR2: DFQATT and SNEGSKA (reference sequence). For the CDR3, the DNA is TGCAGTGCTAGAGGGCTCGGAGGGAGCTCCTATAATTCACCCCTCCACTTT. The encoded protein is CSARGLGGSSYNSPLHF.

This chain joins TRBV30 and TRBJ1-2, with 9 positions matching TRBD1. This CDR3 has 14 residues. Germline-derived CDR1 and CDR2 are GTSNPN and SVGIG (reference sequence). The ends lost 3 bases at V and 4 bases at J; junction bases unmatched: 6. CDR3 DNA sequence: TGTGCCTGGAGACCCCCGGGACAGGGCTATGGCTACACCTTC. Translation gives CAWRPPGQGYGYTF.